This TCR beta chain came from a study of long-term antiretroviral therapy in people with HIV. It was version v3.0 of the immunoSEQ assay that was run at survey level. Repertoires were generated with immunoSEQ multiplex PCR, while TCRdb's copy carries only in-frame clones and drops some. The sample consists of 6,500 to 8,500 clones, more than 60% of them appearing once. CDR3 length: 16 amino acids. Between the trimmed V and J ends, which lost 6 bases and 0 bases, there was a span of 15 bases. Germline CDR1 reads MGHRA; CDR2 reads YSYEKL. This clonotype originated in a man aged 40-49 years with HIV. The rearrangement joins TRBV4-1 to TRBJ1-5; D gene ambiguous. Sample: unsorted PBMCs, taken 1.1 years after starting antiretroviral therapy. The CDR3 DNA is TGCGCCAGCAGTTCTGAAGGAGTGACTAGCAATCAGCCCCAGCATTTT. Its translation: CASSSEGVTSNQPQHF.